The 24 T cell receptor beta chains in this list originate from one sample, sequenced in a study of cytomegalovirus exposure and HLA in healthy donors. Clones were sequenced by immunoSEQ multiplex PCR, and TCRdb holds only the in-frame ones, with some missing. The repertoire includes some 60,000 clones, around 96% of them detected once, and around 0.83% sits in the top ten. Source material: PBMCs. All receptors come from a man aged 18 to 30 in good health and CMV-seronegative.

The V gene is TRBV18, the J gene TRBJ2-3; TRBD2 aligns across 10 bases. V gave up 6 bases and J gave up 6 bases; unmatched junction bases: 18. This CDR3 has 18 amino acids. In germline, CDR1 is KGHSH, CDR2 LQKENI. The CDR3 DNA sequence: TGTGCCAGCTCCCCTAGCGGGAGTGGAGGGGGACACGTTGATACGCAGTATTTT. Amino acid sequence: CASSPSGSGGGHVDTQYF.

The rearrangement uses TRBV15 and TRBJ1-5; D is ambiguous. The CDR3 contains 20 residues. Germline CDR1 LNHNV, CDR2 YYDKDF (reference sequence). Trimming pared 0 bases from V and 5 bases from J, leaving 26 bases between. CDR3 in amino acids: CATSRDGRGQYNSFHQPQHF. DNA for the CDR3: TGTGCCACCAGCAGAGATGGAAGAGGCCAGTATAATAGTTTCCATCAGCCCCAGCATTTT.

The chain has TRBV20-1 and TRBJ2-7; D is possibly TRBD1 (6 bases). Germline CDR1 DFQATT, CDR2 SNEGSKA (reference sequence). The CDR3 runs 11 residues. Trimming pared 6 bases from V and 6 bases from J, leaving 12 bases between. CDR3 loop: CSASQGSEQYF. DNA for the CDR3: TGCAGTGCCTCACAGGGTAGCGAGCAGTACTTC.

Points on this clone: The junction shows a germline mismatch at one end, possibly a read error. CDR3 nucleotides: TGTGCCAGCAGTTTCTCACGGACAGGACCAGCAGACTTC. Translating gives CASSFSRTGPADF. The chain has TRBV28 and TRBJ2-7; 7 positions match TRBD1. This CDR3 is built from 13 residues. Germline loops: CDR1 MDHEN, CDR2 SYDVKM.

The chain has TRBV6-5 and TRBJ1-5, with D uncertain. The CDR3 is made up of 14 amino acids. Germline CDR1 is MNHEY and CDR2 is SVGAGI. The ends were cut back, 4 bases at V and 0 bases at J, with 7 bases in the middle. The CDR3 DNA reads TGTGCCAGCAGTTTTAGTTATAGCAATCAGCCCCAGCATTTT. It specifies CASSFSYSNQPQHF.

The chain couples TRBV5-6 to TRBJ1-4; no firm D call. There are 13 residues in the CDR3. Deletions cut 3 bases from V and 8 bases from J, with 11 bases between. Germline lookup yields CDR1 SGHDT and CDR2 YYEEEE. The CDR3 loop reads CASSSAGPEKLFF. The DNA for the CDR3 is TGTGCCAGCAGCTCGGCGGGCCCGGAAAAACTGTTTTTT.

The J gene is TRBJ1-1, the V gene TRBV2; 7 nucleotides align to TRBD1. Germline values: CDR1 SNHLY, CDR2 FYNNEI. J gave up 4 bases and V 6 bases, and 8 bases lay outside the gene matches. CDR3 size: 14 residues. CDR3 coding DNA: TGTGCCAGCAGGGAACAGGGGATCGGCACTGAAGCTTTCTTT. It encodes CASREQGIGTEAFF.

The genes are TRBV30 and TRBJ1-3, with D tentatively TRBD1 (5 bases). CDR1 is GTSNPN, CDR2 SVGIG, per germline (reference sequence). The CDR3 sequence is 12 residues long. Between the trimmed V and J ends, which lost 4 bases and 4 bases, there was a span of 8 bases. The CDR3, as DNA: TGTGCCTGGACGAACAGGGGAAACACCATATATTTT. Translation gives CAWTNRGNTIYF. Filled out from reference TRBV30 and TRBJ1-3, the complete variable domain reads SQTIHQWPATLVQPVGSPLSLECTVEGTSNPNLYWYRQAAGRGLQLLFYSVGIGQISSEVPQNLSASRPQDRQFILSSKKLLLSDSGFYLCAWTNRGNTIYFGEGSWLTVV.

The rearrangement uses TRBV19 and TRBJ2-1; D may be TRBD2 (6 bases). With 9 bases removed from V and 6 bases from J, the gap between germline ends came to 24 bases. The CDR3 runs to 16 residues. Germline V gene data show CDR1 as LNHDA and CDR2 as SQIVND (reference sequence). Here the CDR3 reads CASQYRDFFDPNEQFF. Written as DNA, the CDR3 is TGTGCCAGCCAGTATCGGGACTTTTTTGATCCCAATGAGCAGTTCTTC.

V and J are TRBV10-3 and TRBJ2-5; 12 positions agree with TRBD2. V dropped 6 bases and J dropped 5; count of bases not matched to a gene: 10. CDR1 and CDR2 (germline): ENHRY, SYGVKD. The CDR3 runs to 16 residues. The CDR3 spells CAISPSSGRAEETQYF. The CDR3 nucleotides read TGTGCCATCAGCCCCTCTAGCGGGAGGGCCGAGGAGACCCAGTACTTC.

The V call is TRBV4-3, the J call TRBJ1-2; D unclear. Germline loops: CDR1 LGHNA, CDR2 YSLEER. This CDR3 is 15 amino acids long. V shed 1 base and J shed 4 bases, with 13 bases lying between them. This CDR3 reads CASSQVLRTPYGYTF. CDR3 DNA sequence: TGCGCCAGCAGCCAAGTACTTCGAACTCCCTATGGCTACACCTTC.

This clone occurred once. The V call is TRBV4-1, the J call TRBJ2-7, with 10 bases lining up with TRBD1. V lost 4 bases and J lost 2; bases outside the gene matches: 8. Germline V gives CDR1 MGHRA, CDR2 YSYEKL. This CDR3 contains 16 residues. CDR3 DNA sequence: TGCGCCAGCAGCCCAACTCCGGGACAGGGGACCTACGAGCAGTACTTC. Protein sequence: CASSPTPGQGTYEQYF.

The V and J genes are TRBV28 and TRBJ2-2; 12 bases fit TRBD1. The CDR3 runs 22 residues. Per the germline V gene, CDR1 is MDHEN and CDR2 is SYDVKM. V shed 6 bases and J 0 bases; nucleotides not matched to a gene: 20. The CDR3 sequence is CASSPKNGDRGLKITNTGELFF. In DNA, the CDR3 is TGTGCCAGCAGCCCTAAAAATGGGGACAGGGGGCTGAAAATTACGAACACCGGGGAGCTGTTTTTT.

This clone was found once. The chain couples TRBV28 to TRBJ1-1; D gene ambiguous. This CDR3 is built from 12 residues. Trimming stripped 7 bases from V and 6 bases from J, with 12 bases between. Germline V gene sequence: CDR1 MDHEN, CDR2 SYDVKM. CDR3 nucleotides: TGTGCCAGCACCCCATCGGAGGCTGAAGCTTTCTTT. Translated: CASTPSEAEAFF.

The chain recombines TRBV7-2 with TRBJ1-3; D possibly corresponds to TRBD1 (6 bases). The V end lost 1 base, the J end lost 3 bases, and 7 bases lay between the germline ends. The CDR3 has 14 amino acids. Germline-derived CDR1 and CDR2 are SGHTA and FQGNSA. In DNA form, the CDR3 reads TGTGCCAGCAGCTTAGGGACAGTTGGAAACACCATATATTTT. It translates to CASSLGTVGNTIYF.

The CDR3: CASSLKLPEGSGNTIYF. The CDR3 DNA reads TGTGCCAGCAGTTTAAAACTCCCAGAGGGCTCTGGAAACACCATATATTTT. V usage is TRBV27 and J usage is TRBJ1-3; unclear D gene. V was pared by 2 bases and J by 0 bases, with 14 bases between. This CDR3 has 17 amino acids. Germline CDR1 and CDR2: MNHEY and SMNVEV (reference sequence).

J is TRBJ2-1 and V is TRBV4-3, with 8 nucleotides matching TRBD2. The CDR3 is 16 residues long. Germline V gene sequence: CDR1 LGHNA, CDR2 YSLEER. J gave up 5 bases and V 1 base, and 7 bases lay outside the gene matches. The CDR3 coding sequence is TGCGCCAGCAGCCAAGGCCTTGGACTAGCCAACAATGAGCAGTTCTTC. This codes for CASSQGLGLANNEQFF.

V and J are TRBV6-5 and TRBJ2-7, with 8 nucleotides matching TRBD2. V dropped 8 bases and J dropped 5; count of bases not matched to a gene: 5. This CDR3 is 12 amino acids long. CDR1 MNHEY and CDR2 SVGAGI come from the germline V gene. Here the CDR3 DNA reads TGTGCCAGCGGCAGCGGGAGAAACGAGCAGTACTTC. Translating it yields CASGSGRNEQYF.

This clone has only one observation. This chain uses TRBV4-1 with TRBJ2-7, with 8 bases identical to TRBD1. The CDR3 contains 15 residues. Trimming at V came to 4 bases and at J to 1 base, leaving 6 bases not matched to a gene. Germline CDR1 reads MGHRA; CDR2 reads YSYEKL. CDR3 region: CASSLGTGDSYEQYF. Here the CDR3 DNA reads TGCGCCAGCAGCCTGGGGACAGGCGATTCCTACGAGCAGTACTTC.

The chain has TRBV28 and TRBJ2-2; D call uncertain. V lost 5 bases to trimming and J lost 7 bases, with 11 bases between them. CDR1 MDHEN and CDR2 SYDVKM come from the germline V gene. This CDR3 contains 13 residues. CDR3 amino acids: CASSTTMYGELFF. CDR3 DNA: TGTGCCAGCAGTACCACTATGTACGGGGAGCTGTTTTTT.

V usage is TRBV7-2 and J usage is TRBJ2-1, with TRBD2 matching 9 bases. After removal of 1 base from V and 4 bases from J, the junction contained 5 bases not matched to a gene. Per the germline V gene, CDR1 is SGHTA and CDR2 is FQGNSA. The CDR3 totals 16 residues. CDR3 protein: CASSLESSGGYNEQFF. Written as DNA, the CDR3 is TGTGCCAGCAGCTTAGAGAGTAGCGGGGGATACAATGAGCAGTTCTTC.

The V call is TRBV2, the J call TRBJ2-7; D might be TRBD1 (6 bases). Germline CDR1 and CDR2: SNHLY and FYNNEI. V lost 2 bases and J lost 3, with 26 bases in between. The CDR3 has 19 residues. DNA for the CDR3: TGTGCCAGCAGTGAAACCACTTTTACAGGGCGAAATCACGGCTACGAGCAGTACTTC. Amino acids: CASSETTFTGRNHGYEQYF.

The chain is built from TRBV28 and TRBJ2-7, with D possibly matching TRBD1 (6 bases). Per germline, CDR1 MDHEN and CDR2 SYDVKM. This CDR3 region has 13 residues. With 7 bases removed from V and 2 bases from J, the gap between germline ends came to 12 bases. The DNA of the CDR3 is TGTGCCAGCATTAACAGGGTAGCCTACGAGCAGTACTTC. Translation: CASINRVAYEQYF.

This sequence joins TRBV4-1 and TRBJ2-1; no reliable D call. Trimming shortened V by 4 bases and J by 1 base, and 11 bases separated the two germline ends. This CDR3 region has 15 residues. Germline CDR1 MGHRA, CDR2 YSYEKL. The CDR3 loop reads CASSPRGTSYNEQFF. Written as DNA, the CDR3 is TGCGCCAGCAGCCCCCGAGGAACGTCCTACAATGAGCAGTTCTTC.